The clone carrying this TCR beta chain was recorded many times. Its matching antigen is unknown. To make TCR beta libraries, researchers used iRepertoire HTBI primers and Arm-PCR of CDR3 regions. In TCRdb, the multiplex PCR reads were re-called with MiXCR into one record per CDR3 protein. The sample carries approximately 350,000 distinct CDR3 sequences, roughly 25% recorded once. This sample is drawn from a study of regulatory T cells in long-lasting Graves disease. The study, taken as a whole, reports: Preferential use of TRBV28, TRBJ1-2 and TRBJ2-5 was seen in persistent disease.

CDR1 and CDR2 (germline): MNHEY, SVGEGT. The germline V and J ends were trimmed by 7 bases and 1 base, with 7 bases remaining between them. This CDR3 has 12 residues. The sample's time point: persistent/refractory GD, antithyroid drugs over 5 years with positive TRAb. RNA isolated from PBMCs was used to make the TCR library. The genes are TRBV6-2 or TRBV6-3 and TRBJ1-1; D call uncertain. The clonotype was recovered from a middle-aged woman with Graves disease. The input for sequencing was peripheral blood mononuclear cells (PBMCs), taken when the disease was refractory, from a patient treated with antithyroid drugs. The CDR3 sequence: CASKRKNTEAFF. CDR3 nucleotide sequence: TGTGCCAGCAAACGGAAGAACACTGAAGCTTTCTTT.